Listed below are T cell receptor beta chains from one sample, sequenced in a study of response to subunit inactivated influenza vaccine. TCRdb re-analysed the RT-PCR reads in MiXCR, keeping a single row per CDR3 protein. The sample contains about 540,000 distinct CDR3 sequences, less than 25% of which appear only once. This sample was shared with a second study, whose subject was T cells expressing NK-cell markers.

Sequencing used CD4+ T cells sorted from PBMCs, obtained roughly 12 days after vaccination. These receptors originate from a man aged 50 to 60 who received an inactivated influenza vaccine. Each CDR3 is given with its conserved first and last residue. The order of the fields is J gene, clone size, V gene, CDR3 protein. A clone size is listed for some rows: how often the clone was seen (once, few, many), or a class if it is expanded.

TRBJ2-5	-	TRBV3-1	CASSQDRVWSSETQYF
TRBJ2-5	-	TRBV7-2	CASSLNGGPEETQYF
TRBJ2-7	few	TRBV5-6	CASSLNSNAGYEQYF
TRBJ2-7	-	TRBV5-6	CASSPPWGTFVTYEQYF
TRBJ1-2	few	TRBV12-3/TRBV12-4	CASSFGQGSGYTF
TRBJ2-7	-	TRBV3-1	CASSQDYVGSSYEQYF
TRBJ2-7	few	TRBV6-5	CASSSWYEQYF
TRBJ2-1	many	TRBV7-9	CASSLEGTSEEGQFF
TRBJ2-1	few	TRBV10-3	CAISEHTLGNNEQFF
TRBJ2-7	few	TRBV6-5	CASSSRPGLAGSYEQYF
TRBJ1-2	few	TRBV9	CASSMVRDRGFGGYTF
TRBJ2-2	-	TRBV19	CASMPFGLNTGELFF
TRBJ2-1	many	TRBV29-1	CSVGERRGNEQFF
TRBJ1-2	-	TRBV28	CASSPTGGERSYGYTF
TRBJ2-3	many	TRBV18	CASSPTTDTQYF
TRBJ1-5	many	TRBV20-1	CSATHSNQPQHF
TRBJ2-7	-	TRBV15	CATSRDRKGSYEQYF